The clone carrying this T cell receptor (beta chain) is a singleton in its sample. Its antigen is unknown. The junction departs from the called germline gene at one end, perhaps through a read error. CDR1 LNHDA and CDR2 SQIVND come from the germline V gene (reference sequence). The CDR3 runs 15 residues. This sample is drawn from a study of Tregs in tolerant kidney transplant recipients. Study observations and caveats: Validation in larger populations is needed because few patients were studied. Some patients' samples used different primers over time, so nucleotide sequences weren't comparable.

Thawed PBMCs were FACS-sorted into unstimulated CD4+CD25+CD127- regulatory T cells, CD4+CD25- non-regulatory cells, CD4 and CD8 cells. Assay: immunoSEQ multiplex PCR; the TCRdb copy retains only in-frame clones and omits some. The data contain about 73,000 clones, 95% to 98% of them singletons. This clonotype was obtained from a human donor who received a combined kidney and bone marrow transplant. This chain joins TRBV19 and TRBJ2-3; 9 bases fit TRBD1. The sequences come from CD4+ T cells from blood, collected before the transplant. The CDR3 loop reads CASSMSRDRVGPRHF. The CDR3 coding sequence is TGTGCCAGTAGTATGTCCCGGGACAGGGTTGGCCCTCGGCATTTT.